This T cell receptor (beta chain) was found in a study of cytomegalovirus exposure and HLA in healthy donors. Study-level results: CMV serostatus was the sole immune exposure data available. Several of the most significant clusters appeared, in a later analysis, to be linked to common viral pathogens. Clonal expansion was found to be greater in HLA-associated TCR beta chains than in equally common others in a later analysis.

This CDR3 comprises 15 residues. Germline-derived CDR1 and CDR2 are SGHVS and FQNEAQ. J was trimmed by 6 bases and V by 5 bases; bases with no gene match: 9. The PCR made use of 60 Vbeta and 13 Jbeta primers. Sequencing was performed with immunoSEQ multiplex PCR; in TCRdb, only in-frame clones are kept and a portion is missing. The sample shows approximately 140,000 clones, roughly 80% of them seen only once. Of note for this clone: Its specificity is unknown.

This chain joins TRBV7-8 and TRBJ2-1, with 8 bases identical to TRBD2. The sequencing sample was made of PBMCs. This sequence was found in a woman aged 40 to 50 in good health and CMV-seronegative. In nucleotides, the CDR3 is TGTGCCAGCAGCCTAACTAGCGGAGGGTCCAATGAGCAGTTCTTC. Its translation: CASSLTSGGSNEQFF.